The subject of this entry is one T cell receptor (beta chain). The data derive from a study of blood T cell repertoires in COVID-19. Turning to the study itself: Sites across the United States, Italy and Spain contributed samples from acute and convalescent COVID-19. T cells, B-cell-depleted T cells, or PBMCs provided the cDNA or gDNA that served as material.

In the study's own analysis: Cell counts per sample came from amplifying reference gene primers. Sequencing used immunoSEQ multiplex PCR; TCRdb keeps in-frame clones, though not all of them. Clone size and the V and J calls come from that table; the DNA yielded D and trimming. The data contain some 96,000 clones, 90% of them singletons. Trimming removed 3 bases from V and 11 bases from J; junction bases left unmatched: 11. Looked up from germline, CDR1 is SEHNR and CDR2 is FQNEAQ (reference sequence). This CDR3 contains 14 residues. This clonotype was obtained from a man between 60 and 75 years old with acute or convalescent COVID-19. Material for sequencing was peripheral blood. The chain recombines TRBV7-9 with TRBJ1-1; 8 bases fit TRBD1. CDR3 region: CASSLNGQGRNAFF. The DNA of the CDR3 is TGTGCCAGCAGCTTGAATGGACAGGGTCGTAACGCTTTCTTT.